One and the same sample provided the 25 T cell receptor beta chains below, sequenced in a study of blood T cell repertoires in COVID-19. Data came from immunoSEQ multiplex PCR; TCRdb stores just in-frame clones and leaves some out. This sample has some 510,000 clones, with 70% to 90% found just once. Sequenced input: PBMCs or T cells enriched from blood (not recorded which). These receptors were collected from a woman in her thirties or forties who had recovered from COVID-19.

V and J are TRBV9 and TRBJ1-2; 9 bases are a match to TRBD1. J lost 2 bases, V lost 7 bases, and 6 bases had no gene match. Germline CDR1 is SGDLS and CDR2 is YYNGEE. This CDR3 contains 14 residues. The CDR3, as DNA: TGTGCCAGCGGAATCGGACAGGGGAACTATGGCTACACCTTC. Translating it yields CASGIGQGNYGYTF.

V is TRBV3-1 (or the pseudogene TRBV3-2) and J is TRBJ1-2, with no clear D. The V and J ends lost 2 bases and 2 bases respectively, with 6 bases between them. This CDR3 comprises 13 residues. Germline V lookup: CDR1 LGHDT, CDR2 YNNKEL (reference sequence). For the CDR3, the DNA is TGTGCCAGCAGCCAATCATCCAACTATGGCTACACCTTC. Translation: CASSQSSNYGYTF.

V usage is TRBV6-2 or TRBV6-3 and J usage is TRBJ2-1; the D is unclear. V was pared by 2 bases and J by 7 bases, with 9 bases between. There are 13 residues in the CDR3. CDR1 and CDR2 (germline): MNHEY, SVGEGT. In nucleotides, the CDR3 is TGTGCCAGCAGTTACCGACTCCCTAATGAGCAGTTCTTC. Translation: CASSYRLPNEQFF.

The J gene is TRBJ2-1, the V gene TRBV30; 7 nucleotides align to TRBD2. The CDR3 loop spans 13 amino acids. Losses at the gene ends were 1 base for V and 5 bases for J; bases not matched to a gene: 2. Germline V gene sequence: CDR1 GTSNPN, CDR2 SVGIG (reference sequence). CDR3 in DNA: TGTGCCTGGAGTGCGCTAGCGGACAATGAGCAGTTCTTC. Amino acid sequence: CAWSALADNEQFF.

This clone was counted once. The rearrangement joins TRBV27 to TRBJ1-4; possible D gene TRBD1, 5 bases. The V gene lost 2 bases and the J gene lost 7 bases, with 11 bases spanning the gap. CDR1 and CDR2 from the germline V gene are MNHEY and SMNVEV (reference sequence). CDR3 length equals 14 residues. CDR3 DNA sequence: TGTGCCAGCAGTTTAACCAGGGCCGGTGAAAAACTGTTTTTT. This translates into CASSLTRAGEKLFF.

The chain couples TRBV27 to TRBJ1-1, with D maybe TRBD1 (6 bases). Trimming removed 3 bases from V and 10 bases from J, with 15 bases in between. This CDR3 contains 13 residues. Germline-derived CDR1 and CDR2 are MNHEY and SMNVEV (reference sequence). CDR3 DNA sequence: TGTGCCAGCAGTTTCGGACAGACTTTCACAGCTTTCTTT. Translated, it gives CASSFGQTFTAFF.

This clone was seen a single time. The chain links TRBV24-1 to TRBJ2-2; no clear D. Germline V gene sequence: CDR1 KGHDR, CDR2 SFDVKD. V was pared by 5 bases and J by 0 bases, with 3 bases between. This CDR3 is 13 amino acids long. The CDR3 nucleotides read TGTGCCACCAGTGCAGCGAACACCGGGGAGCTGTTTTTT. Encoded protein: CATSAANTGELFF.

V usage is TRBV3-1 (or the pseudogene TRBV3-2) and J usage is TRBJ1-2; no clear D gene. Trimming stripped 0 bases from V and 2 bases from J, with 10 bases between. This CDR3 has 15 amino acids. Per the germline V gene, CDR1 is LGHDT and CDR2 is YNNKEL (reference sequence). CDR3 region: CASSQDRVRNYGYTF. Written as DNA, the CDR3 is TGTGCCAGCAGCCAAGACCGGGTCCGCAACTATGGCTACACCTTC.

The CDR3 spells CASSSGRRNEQFF. The CDR3 nucleotides are TGTGCCAGCAGTAGCGGGAGAAGAAATGAGCAGTTCTTC. The chain employs TRBV6-4 and TRBJ2-1, with 8 bases aligning to TRBD2. The CDR3 runs to 13 residues. With 5 bases clipped from V and 7 bases from J, the junction kept 4 bases outside the gene matches. Germline lookup yields CDR1 MRHNA and CDR2 SNTAGT.

The rearrangement uses TRBV7-2 and TRBJ1-4; 9 nucleotides match TRBD1. V trimming: 3 bases; J trimming: 8 bases; junction bases outside the gene matches: 7. The CDR3 consists of 15 residues. Germline V gene sequence: CDR1 SGHTA, CDR2 FQGNSA. CDR3 bases: TGTGCCAGCAGCTTCTCGGGACAGGGAAGCGAAAAACTGTTTTTT. Amino acid sequence: CASSFSGQGSEKLFF.

The chain has TRBV18 and TRBJ1-3; D is ambiguous. Trimming took off 0 bases at V and 1 base at J, with 7 bases between the two ends. CDR3 length: 15 residues. Germline V gene sequence: CDR1 KGHSH, CDR2 LQKENI. The CDR3 loop reads CASSPPPRSGNTIYF. The CDR3 nucleotides are TGTGCCAGCTCACCACCCCCCAGATCTGGAAACACCATATATTTT.

Concerning this clone: This CDR3 is also generated by other DNA sequences in the sample. The rearrangement joins TRBV7-9 to TRBJ2-3; perhaps TRBD2 as D (5 bases). The V gene lost 2 bases and the J gene lost 0 bases, with 6 bases spanning the gap. The germline V gene encodes CDR1 SEHNR and CDR2 FQNEAQ (reference sequence). The length of the CDR3 is 14 residues. The CDR3 protein is CASSLRGSTDTQYF. CDR3 coding DNA: TGTGCCAGCAGCTTACGCGGGAGCACAGATACGCAGTATTTT.

This chain uses TRBV4-1 with TRBJ1-2; perhaps TRBD1 as D (5 bases). Trimming cost V 5 bases and J 2 bases, with 15 bases left between them. The CDR3 runs to 15 residues. Germline V gene data show CDR1 as MGHRA and CDR2 as YSYEKL. CDR3 region: CASSLAGGLNYGYTF. In DNA, the CDR3 is TGCGCCAGCAGCTTAGCTGGGGGGTTGAACTATGGCTACACCTTC.

The chain combines TRBV6-2 or TRBV6-3 with TRBJ2-7, with D perhaps matching TRBD2 (6 bases). This CDR3 is 13 amino acids long. Trimming pared 2 bases from V and 5 bases from J, leaving 10 bases between. CDR1 and CDR2 (germline): MNHEY, SVGEGT. CDR3: CASSYHSGDEQYF. The DNA of the CDR3 is TGTGCCAGCAGTTACCATTCGGGGGACGAGCAGTACTTC.

The chain has TRBV7-2 and TRBJ1-4; TRBD1 aligns across 9 bases. The CDR3 has 17 residues. V lost 2 bases to trimming and J lost 2 bases; unmatched junction nucleotides: 6. Germline-derived CDR1 and CDR2 are SGHTA and FQGNSA. The CDR3 region is CASSLYGQGMTNEKLFF. CDR3 DNA: TGTGCCAGCAGCTTATACGGACAGGGGATGACTAATGAAAAACTGTTTTTT.

The chain employs TRBV6-6 and TRBJ1-2; D is ambiguous. Trimming cost V 6 bases and J 10 bases, with 9 bases left between them. The germline V gene encodes CDR1 MNHNY and CDR2 SVGAGI (reference sequence). The CDR3 has 10 amino acids. The CDR3: CASSQVDYTF. Written as DNA, the CDR3 is TGTGCCAGCAGCCAGGTTGACTACACCTTC.

This rearrangement joins TRBV4-3 to TRBJ2-5; D might be TRBD1 (5 bases). V lost 4 bases and J 0 bases, leaving 9 bases between the germline ends. The CDR3 runs 14 residues. CDR1 is LGHNA and CDR2 is YSLEER in the germline V gene. The CDR3 nucleotides read TGCGCCAGCAGCCCTCGACAGAACCAAGAGACCCAGTACTTC. Translated: CASSPRQNQETQYF.

CDR3 region: CASSHRGGEAFF. CDR3 coding DNA: TGTGCCAGCAGCCACAGGGGCGGAGAAGCTTTCTTT. The chain carries TRBV7-8 and TRBJ1-1; 7 bases match TRBD1. The J segment lost 8 bases and the V segment lost 5 bases, leaving 5 bases of the junction unmatched. The CDR3 extends over 12 amino acids. From germline, CDR1 is SGHVS and CDR2 FQNEAQ.

The chain links TRBV7-2 to TRBJ1-2; 8 nucleotides match TRBD1. Germline V CDR1 and CDR2: SGHTA, FQGNSA. The CDR3 is made up of 15 amino acids. The junction had 10 bases not matched to a gene; V was cut back by 6 bases and J by 4 bases. CDR3 DNA: TGTGCCAGCAGTTCCGACAGGGGCGGGGGCTATGGCTACACCTTC. It is translated as CASSSDRGGGYGYTF.

This clone came up once. The gene calls are TRBV12-3 or TRBV12-4 and TRBJ1-1; D is undetermined. V dropped 7 bases and J dropped 4 bases, with 10 bases sitting between them. The CDR3 sequence is 12 residues long. The CDR3 DNA follows: TGTGCCAGCACCCCACTAGGCACTGAAGCTTTCTTT. Protein sequence: CASTPLGTEAFF.

CDR3 in DNA: TGCGCCAGCAGCCAATTCAGGGAAAGGGATTACGAGCAGTACTTC. Its translation is CASSQFRERDYEQYF. This chain uses TRBV4-3 with TRBJ2-7; D is possibly TRBD1 (5 bases). The germline gives CDR1 LGHNA, CDR2 YSLEER. The CDR3 length is 15 residues. The V gene lost 2 bases and the J gene lost 4 bases, with 15 bases spanning the gap.

The chain carries TRBV19 and TRBJ1-5; the match to TRBD1 covers 7 bases. Trimming cost V 7 bases and J 6 bases; bases outside gene matches: 9. This CDR3 contains 14 residues. CDR1 and CDR2 from the germline V gene are LNHDA and SQIVND (reference sequence). The CDR3 nucleotides read TGTGCCAGTACTAGAGACAGGGTAAGTCAGCCCCAGCATTTT. It codes for CASTRDRVSQPQHF.

The CDR3 is CASSLARQGARYYGYTF. The DNA for the CDR3 is TGTGCCAGCAGTTTAGCCCGACAGGGGGCTCGGTACTATGGCTACACCTTC. The rearrangement links TRBV28 to TRBJ1-2, with 10 bases lining up with TRBD1. With V trimmed by 2 bases and J by 3 bases, 9 bases remained unmatched. The CDR3 has 17 residues. Germline V CDR1 and CDR2: MDHEN, SYDVKM.

The chain carries TRBV7-2 and TRBJ1-5, with TRBD1 matching 12 bases. Germline V lookup: CDR1 SGHTA, CDR2 FQGNSA. J lost 7 bases, V lost 3 bases, and 4 bases had no gene match. The CDR3 length is 15 residues. As DNA, the CDR3 is TGTGCCAGCAGCTTCGGGACAGGGGGCTACCAGCCCCAGCATTTT. As protein: CASSFGTGGYQPQHF. Combining the CDR3 with reference TRBV7-2 and TRBJ1-5 gives the whole variable domain GAGVSQSPSNKVTEKGKDVELRCDPISGHTALYWYRQSLGQGLEFLIYFQGNSAPDKSGLPSDRFSAERTGGSVSTLTIQRTQQEDSAVYLCASSFGTGGYQPQHFGDGTRLSIL.

The chain carries TRBV7-9 and TRBJ1-1, with D perhaps TRBD1 (6 bases). In germline, CDR1 is SEHNR, CDR2 FQNEAQ (reference sequence). V was clipped by 4 bases and J by 0 bases, with 15 bases between them. This CDR3 is built from 16 residues. In DNA form, the CDR3 reads TGTGCCAGCAGCTCGGAACCGACAGGAGTGAACACTGAAGCTTTCTTT. This encodes CASSSEPTGVNTEAFF.